Shown below are 3 T cell receptor beta chains from a single sample sequenced in a study of CD8 T cells in Susac syndrome. With random hexamers, reverse transcription was performed on roughly 0.5 to 1 ug of RNA. TCRdb re-analysed the immunoSEQ multiplex PCR reads in MiXCR, keeping a single row per CDR3 protein. The sample holds about 210,000 distinct CDR3 sequences, less than 95% seen once. The sample consisted of CD4+ T cells from PBMCs. All receptors come from a human donor with Susac syndrome.

The chain is built from TRBV7-2 and TRBJ2-1, with 7 positions matching TRBD1. Germline CDR1 is SGHTA and CDR2 is FQGNSA. J was trimmed by 5 bases and V by 3 bases; bases with no gene match: 4. This CDR3 has 14 residues. CDR3 bases: TGTGCCAGCAGCTTGACCGGACAGGACAATGAGCAGTTCTTC. Translated, it gives CASSLTGQDNEQFF.

The genes are TRBV24-1 and TRBJ2-3; 8 bases align to TRBD1. The CDR3 runs 14 residues. J lost 1 base, V lost 5 bases, and 1 base had no gene match. The germline V gene encodes CDR1 KGHDR and CDR2 SFDVKD. Here the CDR3 reads CATSVGQGTDTQYF. DNA of the CDR3: TGTGCCACCAGTGTGGGACAGGGCACAGATACGCAGTATTTT.

V usage is TRBV20-1 and J usage is TRBJ2-3, with TRBD2 identical over 7 bases. Losses at the gene ends were 6 bases for V and 0 bases for J; bases not matched to a gene: 6. The CDR3 has 14 residues. Germline assignment: CDR1 DFQATT and CDR2 SNEGSKA (reference sequence). The CDR3 sequence: CSARDYVSTDTQYF. Written as DNA, the CDR3 is TGCAGTGCCAGGGACTATGTTAGCACAGATACGCAGTATTTT.